The 10 T cell receptor beta chains in this list originate from one sample, sequenced in a study of cytomegalovirus exposure and HLA in healthy donors (dated by TCRdb to the late 2010s). The library was built by means of the immunoSEQ multiplex PCR assay. For the multiplex PCR, a mixture combining 60 forward primers for TCR Vbeta segments and 13 reverse primers for TCR Jbeta segments was used. The immuneACCESS repertoire file appears here via TCRdb, limited to in-frame rearrangements. These files lack a portion of the clones; in checked studies, under half of the deficit traces to unresolved V genes, and the cause of the others is not known. In this sample the table shows about 150,000 clones, around 80% of which occur a single time. The top ten clonotypes cover around 13% of the sample. The material sequenced was PBMCs. All receptors derive from a man aged 25-40 years in good health and CMV-seropositive.

The V call is TRBV28, the J call TRBJ2-1; TRBD2 agrees at 15 bases. Germline V gene data show CDR1 as MDHEN and CDR2 as SYDVKM. The CDR3 runs to 16 residues. Trimming at V came to 4 bases and at J to 8 bases, leaving 6 bases not matched to a gene. The CDR3: CASSSPGLAGGYEQFF. DNA for the CDR3: TGTGCCAGCAGTTCGCCGGGACTAGCGGGAGGTTATGAGCAGTTCTTC.

This clone was observed a handful of times. The V and J genes are TRBV28 and TRBJ2-7, with no clear D. Trimming cost V 5 bases and J 1 base, with 9 bases left between them. The length of the CDR3 is 13 residues. Germline-derived CDR1 and CDR2 are MDHEN and SYDVKM. The CDR3 here is CASSPYISYEQYF. As DNA, the CDR3 is TGTGCCAGCAGTCCTTATATATCCTACGAGCAGTACTTC.

V is TRBV5-4 and J is TRBJ1-6, with TRBD1 matching 7 bases. V shed 5 bases and J 10 bases; nucleotides not matched to a gene: 9. Germline CDR1 reads SGHNT; CDR2 reads YYREEE (reference sequence). CDR3 length: 14 amino acids. DNA for the CDR3: TGTGCCAGCAGTCAGGGGGTGGGGAACTCACCCCTCCACTTT. Protein: CASSQGVGNSPLHF.

Only one count was recorded for this clone. Here the CDR3 DNA reads TGTGCCAGCATTTTGAGGGGGCTGATGAACACTGAAGCTTTCTTT. Its translation is CASILRGLMNTEAFF. The chain links TRBV6-5 to TRBJ1-1, with TRBD1 matching 7 bases. The CDR3 is made up of 15 amino acids. Germline lookup yields CDR1 MNHEY and CDR2 SVGAGI. After removal of 7 bases from V and 0 bases from J, the junction contained 8 bases not matched to a gene.

Comment on this clone: An end of the junction does not agree with germline; a read error may underlie this. The sample holds other DNA sequences that translate to the same CDR3. The chain combines TRBV28 with TRBJ2-2; 9 bases map to TRBD2. CDR1 is MDHEN and CDR2 is SYDVKM in the germline V gene. The CDR3 length is 14 residues. In DNA, the CDR3 is TGTGCCAGCAGTTTTCGTCGGGAGCGGGGGGAGCTGTTTTTC. It is translated as CASSFRRERGELFF.

This rearrangement joins TRBV29-1 to TRBJ2-1, with 8 bases identical to TRBD2. CDR1 and CDR2 from the germline V gene are SQVTM and ANQGSEA. With V trimmed by 7 bases and J by 9 bases, 11 bases remained unmatched. The CDR3 loop spans 13 amino acids. CDR3 loop: CSGGTRMRGEQFF. The CDR3 DNA follows: TGCAGCGGGGGGACTAGGATGAGGGGTGAGCAGTTCTTC.

This chain links TRBV11-2 with TRBJ2-7; TRBD1 matches at 7 bases. CDR3 length equals 18 residues. CDR1 SGHAT and CDR2 FQNNGV come from the germline V gene. Trimming removed 5 bases from V and 3 bases from J; junction bases left unmatched: 19. CDR3 bases: TGTGCCAGCAGCCCCACCGGGACAGACCGCTCCCCGGGCTACGAGCAGTACTTC. It codes for CASSPTGTDRSPGYEQYF.

The chain joins TRBV5-4 to TRBJ2-7; TRBD2 might be the D (6 bases). V was shortened by 0 bases and J by 3 bases, with 13 bases between the two germline ends. This CDR3 contains 15 residues. CDR1 SGHNT and CDR2 YYREEE come from the germline V gene (reference sequence). In DNA form, the CDR3 reads TGTGCCAGCAGCTTGGAGTTAGCGGAATACTACGAGCAGTACTTC. Translated, it gives CASSLELAEYYEQYF.

The J gene is TRBJ2-3, the V gene TRBV7-9; D ambiguous. Trimming removed 5 bases from V and 4 bases from J, with 7 bases in between. The germline gives CDR1 SEHNR, CDR2 FQNEAQ (reference sequence). CDR3 size: 12 residues. The chain's CDR3 is CASSASADTQYF. CDR3 DNA: TGTGCCAGCAGCGCGTCGGCAGATACGCAGTATTTT.

The chain uses TRBV5-1 and TRBJ2-1; 7 positions match TRBD2. The CDR3 runs to 14 residues. V gave up 0 bases and J gave up 6 bases; unmatched junction bases: 3. The germline V gene encodes CDR1 SGHRS and CDR2 YFSETQ. CDR3 loop: CASSLGLASNEQFF. CDR3 DNA sequence: TGCGCCAGCAGCTTGGGACTAGCCAGCAATGAGCAGTTCTTC.